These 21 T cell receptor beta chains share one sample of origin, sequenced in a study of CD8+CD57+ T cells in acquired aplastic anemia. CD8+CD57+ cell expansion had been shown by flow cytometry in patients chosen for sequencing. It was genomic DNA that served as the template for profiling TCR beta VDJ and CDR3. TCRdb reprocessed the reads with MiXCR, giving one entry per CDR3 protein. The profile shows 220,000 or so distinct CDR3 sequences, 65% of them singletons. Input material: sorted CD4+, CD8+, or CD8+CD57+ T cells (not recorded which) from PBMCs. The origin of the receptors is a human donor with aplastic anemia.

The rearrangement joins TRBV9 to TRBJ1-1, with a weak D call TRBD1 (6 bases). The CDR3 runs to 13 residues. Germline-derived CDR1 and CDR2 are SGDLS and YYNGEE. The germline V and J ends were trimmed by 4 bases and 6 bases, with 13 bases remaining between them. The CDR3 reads CASSRAGQPEAFF. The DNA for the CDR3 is TGTGCCAGCAGCAGAGCAGGACAGCCTGAAGCTTTCTTT.

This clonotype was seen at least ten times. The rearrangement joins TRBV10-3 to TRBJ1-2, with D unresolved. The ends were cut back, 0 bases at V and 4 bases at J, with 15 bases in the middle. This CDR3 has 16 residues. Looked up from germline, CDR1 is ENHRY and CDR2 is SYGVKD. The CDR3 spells CAISESTVMEGYGYTF. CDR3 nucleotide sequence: TGTGCCATCAGTGAGTCGACGGTCATGGAGGGCTATGGCTACACCTTC.

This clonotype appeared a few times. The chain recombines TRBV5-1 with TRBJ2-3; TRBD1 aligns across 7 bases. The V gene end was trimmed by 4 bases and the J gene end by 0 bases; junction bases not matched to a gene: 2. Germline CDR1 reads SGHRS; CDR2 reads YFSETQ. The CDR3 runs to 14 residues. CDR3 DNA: TGCGCCAGCAGCACAGGGGACAGCACAGATACGCAGTATTTT. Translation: CASSTGDSTDTQYF.

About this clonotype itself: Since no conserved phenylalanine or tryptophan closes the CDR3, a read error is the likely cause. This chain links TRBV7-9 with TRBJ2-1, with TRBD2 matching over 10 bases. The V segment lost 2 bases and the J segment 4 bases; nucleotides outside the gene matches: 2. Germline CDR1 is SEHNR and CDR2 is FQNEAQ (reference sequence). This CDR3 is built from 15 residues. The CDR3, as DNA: TGTGCCAGCAGCTTACTAGCGGGGGTTTACAATGAGCAGTTCCTC. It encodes CASSLLAGVYNEQFL.

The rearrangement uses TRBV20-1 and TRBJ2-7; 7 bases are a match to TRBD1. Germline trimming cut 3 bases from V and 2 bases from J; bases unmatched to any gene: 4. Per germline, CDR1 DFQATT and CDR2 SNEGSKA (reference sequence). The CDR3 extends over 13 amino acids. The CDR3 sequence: CSASATGAYEQYF. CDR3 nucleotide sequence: TGCAGTGCTAGTGCCACAGGGGCCTACGAGCAGTACTTC.

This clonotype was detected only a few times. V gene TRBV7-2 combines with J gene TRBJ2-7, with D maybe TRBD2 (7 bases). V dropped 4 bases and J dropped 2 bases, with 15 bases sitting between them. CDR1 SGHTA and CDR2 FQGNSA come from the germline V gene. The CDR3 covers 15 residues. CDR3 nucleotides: TGTGCCAGCAGCTACTCGGGGGGCTCCCCCTACGAGCAGTACTTC. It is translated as CASSYSGGSPYEQYF.

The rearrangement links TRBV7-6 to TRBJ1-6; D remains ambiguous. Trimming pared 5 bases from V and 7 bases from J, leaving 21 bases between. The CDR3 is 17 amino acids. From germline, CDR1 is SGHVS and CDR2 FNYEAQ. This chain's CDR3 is CASSPLGGLQVNSPLHF. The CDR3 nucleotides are TGTGCCAGCAGCCCCCTTGGAGGTCTCCAAGTGAATTCACCCCTCCACTTT.

The CDR3 sequence is CSASGLAGSTQETQYF. In DNA, the CDR3 is TGCAGTGCGTCGGGACTAGCGGGTTCAACTCAAGAGACCCAGTACTTC. The gene calls are TRBV20-1 and TRBJ2-5; 12 bases match TRBD2. The V gene end was trimmed by 6 bases and the J gene end by 2 bases; junction bases not matched to a gene: 10. CDR3 length: 16 residues. Germline V gene sequence: CDR1 DFQATT, CDR2 SNEGSKA (reference sequence).

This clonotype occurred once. The CDR3 region is CATSRPFPGQGAGVLEDYGYTF. In DNA, the CDR3 is TGTGCCACCAGCAGACCATTTCCGGGACAGGGGGCGGGCGTGTTGGAGGACTATGGCTACACCTTC. The chain uses TRBV15 and TRBJ1-2; 12 nucleotides align to TRBD1. This CDR3 is 22 amino acids long. With 2 bases clipped from V and 3 bases from J, the junction kept 22 bases outside the gene matches. CDR1 is LNHNV, CDR2 YYDKDF, per germline (reference sequence).

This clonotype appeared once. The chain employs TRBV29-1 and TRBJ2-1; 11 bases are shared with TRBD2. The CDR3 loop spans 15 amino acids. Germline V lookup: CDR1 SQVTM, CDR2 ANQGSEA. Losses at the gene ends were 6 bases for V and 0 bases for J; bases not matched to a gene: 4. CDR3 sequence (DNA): TGCAGCGTCCTTGGACTAGCGGGCTCCTACAATGAGCAGTTCTTC. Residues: CSVLGLAGSYNEQFF.

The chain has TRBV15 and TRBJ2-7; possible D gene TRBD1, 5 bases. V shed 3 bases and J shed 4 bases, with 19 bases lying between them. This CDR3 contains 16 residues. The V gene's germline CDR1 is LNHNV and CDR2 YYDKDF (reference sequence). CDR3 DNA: TGTGCCACCAGCAGCGGAATGGCAGGGAAAGGATACGAGCAGTACTTC. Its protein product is CATSSGMAGKGYEQYF.

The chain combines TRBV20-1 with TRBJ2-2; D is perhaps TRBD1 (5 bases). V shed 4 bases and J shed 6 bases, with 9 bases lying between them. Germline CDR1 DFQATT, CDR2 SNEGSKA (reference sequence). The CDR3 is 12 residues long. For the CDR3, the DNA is TGCAGTGCTACTCCAGGGTCCGGGGAGCTGTTTTTT. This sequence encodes CSATPGSGELFF.

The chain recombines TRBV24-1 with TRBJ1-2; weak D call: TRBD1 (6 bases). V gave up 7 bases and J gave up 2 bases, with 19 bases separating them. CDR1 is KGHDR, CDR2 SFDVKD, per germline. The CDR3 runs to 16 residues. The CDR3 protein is CATSQGPGLANYGYTF. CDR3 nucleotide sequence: TGTGCCACCAGCCAGGGGCCGGGGCTTGCCAACTATGGCTACACCTTC.

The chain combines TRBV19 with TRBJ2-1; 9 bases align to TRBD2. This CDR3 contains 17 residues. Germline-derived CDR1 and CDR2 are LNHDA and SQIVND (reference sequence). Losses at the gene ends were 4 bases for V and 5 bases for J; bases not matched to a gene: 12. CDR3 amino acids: CASSSGFSGGIHNEQFF. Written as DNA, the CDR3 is TGTGCCAGTAGTAGCGGATTCAGCGGGGGGATCCACAATGAGCAGTTCTTC.

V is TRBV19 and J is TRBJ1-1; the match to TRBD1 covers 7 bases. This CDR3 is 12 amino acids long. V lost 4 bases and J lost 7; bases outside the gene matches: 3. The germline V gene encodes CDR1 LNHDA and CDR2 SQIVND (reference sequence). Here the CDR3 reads CASSRGTDEAFF. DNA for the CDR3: TGTGCCAGTAGTAGGGGGACAGATGAAGCTTTCTTT.

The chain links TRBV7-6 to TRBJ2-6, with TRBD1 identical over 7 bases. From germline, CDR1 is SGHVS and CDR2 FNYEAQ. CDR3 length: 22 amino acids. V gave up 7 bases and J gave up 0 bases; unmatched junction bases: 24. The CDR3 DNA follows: TGTGCCAGCACTAAATTCCCCCCGGACAGGCCTAGGACACGCTCTGGGGCCAACGTCCTGACTTTC. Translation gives CASTKFPPDRPRTRSGANVLTF.

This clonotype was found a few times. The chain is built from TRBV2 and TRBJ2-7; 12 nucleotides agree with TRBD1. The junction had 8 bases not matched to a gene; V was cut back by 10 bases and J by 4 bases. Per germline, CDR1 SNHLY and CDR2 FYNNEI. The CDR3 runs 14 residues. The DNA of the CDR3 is TGTGCCATTACTCCGGGACAGGGGGCTTACGAGCAGTACTTC. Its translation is CAITPGQGAYEQYF.

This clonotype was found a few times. CDR3 region: CASSVGDKNIQYF. The CDR3 DNA reads as TGTGCCAGCAGTGTAGGGGACAAAAACATTCAGTACTTC. V and J are TRBV27 and TRBJ2-4; D possibly corresponds to TRBD1 (5 bases). The V and J ends lost 5 bases and 3 bases respectively, with 8 bases between them. There are 13 residues in the CDR3. The germline V gene encodes CDR1 MNHEY and CDR2 SMNVEV (reference sequence).

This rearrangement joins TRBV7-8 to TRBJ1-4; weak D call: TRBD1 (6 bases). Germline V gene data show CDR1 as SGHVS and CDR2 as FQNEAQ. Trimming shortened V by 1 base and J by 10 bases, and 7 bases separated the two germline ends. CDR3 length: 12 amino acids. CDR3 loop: CASSLGGLKLFF. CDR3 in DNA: TGTGCCAGCAGCTTAGGGGGGCTAAAACTGTTTTTT.

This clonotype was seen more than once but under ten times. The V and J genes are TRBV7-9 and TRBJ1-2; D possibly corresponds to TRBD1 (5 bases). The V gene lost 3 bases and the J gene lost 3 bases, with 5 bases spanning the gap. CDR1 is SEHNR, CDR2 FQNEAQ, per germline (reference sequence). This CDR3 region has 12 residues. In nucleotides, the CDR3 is TGTGCCAGCAGCTTGGGGGACTATGGCTACACCTTC. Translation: CASSLGDYGYTF.

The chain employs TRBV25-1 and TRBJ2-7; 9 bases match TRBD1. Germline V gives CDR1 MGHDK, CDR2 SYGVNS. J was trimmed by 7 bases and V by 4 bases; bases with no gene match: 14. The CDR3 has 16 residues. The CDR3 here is CASSGSRDRETVEQYF. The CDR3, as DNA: TGTGCCAGCAGTGGGTCCCGGGACAGGGAGACGGTGGAGCAGTACTTC.